Listed below are T cell receptor beta chains from one sample, sequenced in a study of shared T cell receptors in the human thymus. Data came from immunoSEQ multiplex PCR; TCRdb stores just in-frame clones and leaves some out. The sample lists approximately 580,000 clones, approximately 80% occurring once. These data are also associated with another study on human thymus T cells.

The sample comprised thymocytes. The receptors come from a boy younger than two with a congenital heart defect. The CDR3 runs from the conserved cysteine through the conserved F or W. D genes are given only for firm matches.

j_call,d_call,v_call,cdr3_nt,cdr3_aa
TRBJ1-2,-,TRBV5-6,TGTGCCAGCAGGGGGGGACCGCCGAGCCTGGAGGGCTACACCTTC,CASRGGPPSLEGYTF
TRBJ2-7,-,TRBV30,TGTGCCTGGACCCCCCCCGTAGCCGAGCCCTACGAGCAGTACTTC,CAWTPPVAEPYEQYF
TRBJ1-2,-,TRBV5-4,TGTGCCAGCAGCTCAGAGGATGGCTACACCTTC,CASSSEDGYTF
TRBJ1-5,TRBD1,TRBV4-1,TGCGCCAGCAGCCATCCTTCCCCGGGACAGGGAGGGCATAGCAATCAGCCCCAGCATTTT,CASSHPSPGQGGHSNQPQHF
TRBJ2-7,TRBD1,TRBV15,TGTGCCACCAGCAGAGATCCGGTACAGGGGGCGGGGAGCGAGCAGTACTTC,CATSRDPVQGAGSEQYF
TRBJ2-7,-,TRBV7-2,TGTGCCAGCAGCTTAACTCGTGCAGGGAGGACCCACGAGCAGTACTTC,CASSLTRAGRTHEQYF
TRBJ1-1,-,TRBV27,TGTGCCAGCAGTTTTATGCCACGGGGAGCCTTGAACACTGAAGCTTTCTTT,CASSFMPRGALNTEAFF
TRBJ1-1,-,TRBV11-2,TGTGCCAGCAGCTTAGAAGACGGGTACCCCATTATGAACACTGAAGCTTTCTTT,CASSLEDGYPIMNTEAFF
TRBJ2-2,-,TRBV27,TGTGCCAGCACTACAGGACAGCGAACGCTACGTTTGCCCGGGGAGCTGTTTTTT,CASTTGQRTLRLPGELFF
TRBJ2-5,-,TRBV5-4,TGTGCCAGCAGCTCGGGTAGTCAAGAGACCCAGTACTTC,CASSSGSQETQYF
TRBJ1-2,TRBD1,TRBV6-1,TGTGCCAGCAGTGAGAACCCCGGGACAGGGGCTGAGGACTATGGCTACACCTTC,CASSENPGTGAEDYGYTF
TRBJ1-5,TRBD1,TRBV28,TGTGCCAGCAGTCCCCCACAGGGGGCCGGCAATCAGCCCCAGCATTTT,CASSPPQGAGNQPQHF
TRBJ2-3,TRBD1,TRBV6-1,TGTGCCAGCAGTCAAGAAAGACCCGGACAGGGGAGGTTGGCAGATACGCAGTATTTT,CASSQERPGQGRLADTQYF
TRBJ2-3,TRBD2,TRBV7-2,TGTGCCAGCAGCTTAACCGCGCCGGGGGGGAGCACAGATACGCAGTATTTT,CASSLTAPGGSTDTQYF
TRBJ2-2,TRBD2,TRBV4-3,TGCGCCAGCAGCCAAGATCGGGGACTAGCGGGTCTCACCGGGGAGCTGTTTTTT,CASSQDRGLAGLTGELFF
TRBJ1-1,TRBD1,TRBV25-1,TGTGCCAGCAGTGAATCCCCCCACACAGGGGGCCGTAGGGGTGAAGCTTTCTTT,CASSESPHTGGRRGEAFF
TRBJ1-1,-,TRBV5-3,TGTGCCAGAACGGTCGGTACTGAAGCTTTCTTT,CARTVGTEAFF
TRBJ2-1,TRBD2,TRBV30,TGTGCCTGGAGTTCGACTAGCGGGAGTTCCGTAGGGCAGTTCTTC,CAWSSTSGSSVGQFF
TRBJ1-3,-,TRBV27,TGTGCCAGCAGTTTATCTGTCCAGGGCCAAGTTGGAAACACCATATATTTT,CASSLSVQGQVGNTIYF
TRBJ1-1,-,TRBV9,TGTGCCAGCAGCGTAGCCGTTGAAGAGGGTGAAGCTTTCTTT,CASSVAVEEGEAFF
TRBJ2-1,-,TRBV27,TGTGCCAGCAGTTGGCGTCCCGGGGGGCCTTACAATGAGCAGTTCTTC,CASSWRPGGPYNEQFF
TRBJ2-1,TRBD2,TRBV2,TGTGCCAGCAGTAAAAGAAGAGGCTTGGCGGGAGGGCCTCCTTACAATGAGCAGTTCTTC,CASSKRRGLAGGPPYNEQFF